This passage covers 8 T cell receptor beta chains from one sample sequenced in a study of cytomegalovirus exposure and HLA in healthy donors. With 60 Vbeta and 13 Jbeta primers, the PCR was carried out. The table came from immunoSEQ multiplex PCR; TCRdb's copy has only in-frame clones and leaves some out. The data show 160,000 or so clones, almost 80% seen once. Material for sequencing was PBMCs. These receptors were obtained from a man under 40 in good health and CMV-seronegative.

This clone was found once. CDR3 protein: CAWQKQETQYF. Written as DNA, the CDR3 is TGTGCCTGGCAGAAACAAGAGACCCAGTACTTC. The genes are TRBV30 and TRBJ2-5, with D unresolved. This CDR3 comprises 11 residues. V lost 5 bases and J lost 2, with 6 bases in between. Germline assignment: CDR1 GTSNPN and CDR2 SVGIG (reference sequence).

The CDR3 DNA is TGTGCCAGCAGCTTCGTCTACAGTCAAGAGACCCAGTACTTC. As protein: CASSFVYSQETQYF. This chain links TRBV7-2 with TRBJ2-5; D is ambiguous. This CDR3 comprises 14 residues. Trimming removed 3 bases from V and 2 bases from J, with 10 bases in between. CDR1 SGHTA and CDR2 FQGNSA come from the germline V gene. The full variable domain, completed using reference TRBV7-2 and TRBJ2-5, is GAGVSQSPSNKVTEKGKDVELRCDPISGHTALYWYRQSLGQGLEFLIYFQGNSAPDKSGLPSDRFSAERTGGSVSTLTIQRTQQEDSAVYLCASSFVYSQETQYFGPGTRLLVL.

The rearrangement links TRBV5-1 to TRBJ2-5; no clear D gene. TRBJ2-7 matches the DNA end more closely, so the J call is doubtful. Looked up from germline, CDR1 is SGHRS and CDR2 is YFSETQ. This CDR3 is built from 13 residues. CDR3 DNA: TGCGCCAGCAGCTGGGCAGTCTCCTACGAGCAGTACTTC. Amino acid sequence: CASSWAVSYEQYF.

As DNA, the CDR3 is TGTGCCAGCAGCGCGTCGGGACAGGGGGTTAGGGATGAGCAGTTCTTC. Translated: CASSASGQGVRDEQFF. The chain carries TRBV9 and TRBJ2-1; 11 nucleotides align to TRBD1. The V and J ends lost 3 bases and 8 bases, in that order; junction bases with no gene match: 10. The CDR3 runs to 16 residues. Per germline, CDR1 SGDLS and CDR2 YYNGEE. Complete variable domain (other parts from reference TRBV9 and TRBJ2-1): DSGVTQTPKHLITATGQRVTLRCSPRSGDLSVYWYQQSLDQGLQFLIQYYNGEERAKGNILERFSAQQFPDLHSELNLSSLELGDSALYFCASSASGQGVRDEQFFGPGTRLTVL.

V gene TRBV19 combines with J gene TRBJ1-5; D is unresolved. The CDR3 is made up of 16 amino acids. Trimming took 3 bases from V and 4 from J, leaving 16 bases between them. Germline V gene data show CDR1 as LNHDA and CDR2 as SQIVND (reference sequence). The CDR3 bases are TGTGCCAGTAGTATGCAGGCGTGGACGGGGAATCAGCCCCAGCATTTT. This gives the protein CASSMQAWTGNQPQHF.

The chain joins TRBV28 to TRBJ2-7; 8 bases fit TRBD2. This CDR3 is 15 amino acids long. Trimming removed 6 bases from V and 1 base from J; junction bases left unmatched: 8. CDR1 and CDR2 from the germline V gene are MDHEN and SYDVKM. The CDR3 nucleotides are TGTGCCAGCAGGCCAACTAGCGGCCTTTCCTACGAGCAGTACTTC. This sequence encodes CASRPTSGLSYEQYF.

This chain links TRBV5-1 with TRBJ1-3, with 9 bases identical to TRBD1. V lost 4 bases and J lost 4; bases outside the gene matches: 15. There are 18 residues in the CDR3. In germline, CDR1 is SGHRS, CDR2 YFSETQ. CDR3 residues: CASSPSRDRVGLGNTIYF. CDR3 DNA: TGCGCCAGCAGCCCTTCCCGGGACAGGGTCGGGTTAGGAAACACCATATATTTT.

This clone appeared once. The chain uses TRBV11-2 and TRBJ2-1; 12 nucleotides agree with TRBD2. Germline loops: CDR1 SGHAT, CDR2 FQNNGV. The CDR3 has 16 amino acids. V trimming: 5 bases; J trimming: 7 bases; junction bases outside the gene matches: 9. The CDR3 here is CASSLRTSGVGNEQFF. The CDR3 DNA follows: TGTGCCAGCAGCCTACGGACTAGCGGGGTTGGGAATGAGCAGTTCTTC.